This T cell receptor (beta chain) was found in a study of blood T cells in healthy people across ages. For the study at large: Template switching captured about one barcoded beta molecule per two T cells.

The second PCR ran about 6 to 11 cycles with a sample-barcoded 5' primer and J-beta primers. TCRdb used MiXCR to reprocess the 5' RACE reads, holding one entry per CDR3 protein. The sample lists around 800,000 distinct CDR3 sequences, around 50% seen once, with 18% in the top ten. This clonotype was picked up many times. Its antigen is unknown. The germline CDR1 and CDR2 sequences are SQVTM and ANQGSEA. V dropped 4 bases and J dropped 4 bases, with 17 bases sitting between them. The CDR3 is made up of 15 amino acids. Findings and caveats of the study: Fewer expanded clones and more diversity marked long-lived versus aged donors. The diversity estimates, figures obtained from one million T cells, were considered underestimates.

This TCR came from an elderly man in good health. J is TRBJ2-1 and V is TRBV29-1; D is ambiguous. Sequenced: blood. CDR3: CSVGLWRELYNEQFF. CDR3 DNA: TGCAGCGTTGGTCTCTGGCGAGAACTTTACAATGAGCAGTTCTTC.